The 16 T cell receptor beta chains reported below all come from one sample, sequenced in a study of T cells after yellow fever vaccination. TCRdb processed the 5' RACE reads anew with MiXCR; each CDR3 protein has one entry. This sample has 120,000 or so distinct CDR3 sequences, with about 8.8% found just once. The sequencing used CD8+ T cells sorted from PBMCs, collected on the day of the yellow fever booster vaccination. Receptors were obtained from a man between 18 and 35 years old who received the YFV17D yellow fever vaccine.

The genes are TRBV7-3 and TRBJ2-3, with 8 bases lining up with TRBD2. Germline V lookup: CDR1 SGHTA, CDR2 FQGTGA. The CDR3 totals 15 residues. V gave up 2 bases and J gave up 2 bases; unmatched junction bases: 3. The CDR3 DNA is TGTGCCAGCAGCTTATATAGCGGGACCACAGATACGCAGTATTTT. Its protein is CASSLYSGTTDTQYF.

The rearrangement links TRBV5-4 to TRBJ2-3, with 7 nucleotides matching TRBD2. V shed 4 bases, J shed 6 bases, and the junction held 11 bases outside the gene matches. The CDR3 runs to 15 residues. From germline, CDR1 is SGHNT and CDR2 YYREEE (reference sequence). In DNA, the CDR3 is TGTGCCAGCAGCCCACCCACCAGCGGGGAGGATACGCAGTATTTT. Amino acid sequence: CASSPPTSGEDTQYF.

This clonotype was recorded many times. The rearrangement links TRBV13 to TRBJ2-7; 8 positions match TRBD1. This CDR3 is 14 amino acids long. J was trimmed by 8 bases and V by 6 bases; bases with no gene match: 12. CDR1 and CDR2 (germline): PRHDT, FYEKMQ (reference sequence). This chain's CDR3 is CASRRGQGKNQQYV. The CDR3 DNA reads TGTGCCAGCAGACGCGGACAGGGTAAGAATCAGCAGTACGTC.

The chain has TRBV5-6 and TRBJ1-1; 10 bases match TRBD1. V gave up 2 bases and J gave up 4 bases; unmatched junction bases: 5. The CDR3 extends over 15 amino acids. In germline, CDR1 is SGHDT, CDR2 YYEEEE. CDR3 in DNA: TGTGCCAGCAGCTTCCGGACAGGGGGAAGCACTGAAGCTTTCTTT. It encodes CASSFRTGGSTEAFF.

V and J are TRBV12-3 or TRBV12-4 and TRBJ2-1, with D uncertain. The CDR3 extends over 18 amino acids. Deletions cut 4 bases from V and 0 bases from J, with 19 bases between. The CDR3 loop is CASSSPMKGLSSYNEQFF. CDR3 DNA sequence: TGTGCCAGCAGTTCCCCGATGAAGGGATTGAGCTCCTACAATGAGCAGTTCTTC.

The chain uses TRBV7-9 and TRBJ1-5; D is perhaps TRBD1 (6 bases). V was shortened by 3 bases and J by 7 bases, with 10 bases between the two germline ends. The CDR3 spans 13 residues. The germline V gene has CDR1 SEHNR and CDR2 FQNEAQ (reference sequence). The CDR3 nucleotides read TGTGCCAGCAGCTTGGGGGGGCGGCAGCCCCAGCATTTT. Protein product: CASSLGGRQPQHF.

The chain is built from TRBV14 and TRBJ2-7; 8 positions agree with TRBD1. Germline V lookup: CDR1 SGHDN, CDR2 FVKESK. This CDR3 spans 16 amino acids. With 1 base clipped from V and 4 bases from J, the junction kept 9 bases outside the gene matches. The CDR3 loop reads CASSQAPGQAKYEQYV. The CDR3 DNA follows: TGTGCCAGCAGCCAAGCCCCGGGACAGGCAAAATACGAGCAGTACGTC.

This clonotype occurred a few times. In DNA form, the CDR3 reads TGTGCCAGCAGTCCGACGACGGACAATGAGCAGTTCTTC. It yields the protein CASSPTTDNEQFF. This rearrangement joins TRBV6-5 to TRBJ2-1, with D uncertain. The V and J ends lost 5 bases and 5 bases respectively, with 10 bases between them. The CDR3 contains 13 residues. In germline, CDR1 is MNHEY, CDR2 SVGAGI.

This chain joins TRBV9 and TRBJ2-1, with D perhaps matching TRBD1 (6 bases). V gave up 4 bases and J gave up 8 bases, with 13 bases separating them. There are 13 residues in the CDR3. The germline CDR1 and CDR2 sequences are SGDLS and YYNGEE. This chain's CDR3 is CASSRGGLDEQFF. The CDR3 nucleotides read TGTGCCAGCAGCCGAGGGGGTTTGGATGAGCAGTTCTTC.

The chain is built from TRBV4-2 and TRBJ2-5, with 9 bases aligning to TRBD2. The V and J ends lost 0 bases and 5 bases, in that order; junction bases with no gene match: 7. Germline V gene lookup returns CDR1 LGHNA and CDR2 YNFKEQ. The CDR3 is made up of 16 amino acids. The CDR3 protein is CASSQDSLAGRETQYF. CDR3 bases: TGTGCCAGCAGCCAAGATAGTCTAGCGGGGCGCGAGACCCAGTACTTC.

This clonotype was counted many times. The chain couples TRBV4-1 to TRBJ2-7, with D possibly called TRBD1 or TRBD2 (5 bases each). Germline lookup yields CDR1 MGHRA and CDR2 YSYEKL. Trimming shortened V by 4 bases and J by 3 bases, and 16 bases separated the two germline ends. The CDR3 is 15 residues long. Here the CDR3 reads CASSRDQNLGYEQYF. The CDR3 DNA sequence: TGCGCCAGCAGCCGGGACCAAAACTTAGGCTACGAGCAGTACTTC.

The chain is built from TRBV29-1 and TRBJ1-1; TRBD1 matches 8 bases. Looked up from germline, CDR1 is SQVTM and CDR2 is ANQGSEA. This CDR3 has 13 amino acids. Trimming removed 6 bases from V and 5 bases from J; junction bases left unmatched: 8. The CDR3 DNA reads TGCAGCGTAAGACAGGGGAGAACAACTGAAGCTTTCTTT. Protein product: CSVRQGRTTEAFF.

Only a few counts were recorded for this clonotype. This chain uses TRBV28 with TRBJ2-3, with D possibly called TRBD1 or TRBD2 (5 bases each). This CDR3 is built from 18 residues. In germline, CDR1 is MDHEN, CDR2 SYDVKM. The V gene lost 3 bases and the J gene lost 0 bases, with 19 bases spanning the gap. The CDR3 reads CASSLEVGAIPSTDTQYF. The CDR3 region has the DNA TGTGCCAGCAGTTTGGAGGTAGGGGCGATTCCTAGCACAGATACGCAGTATTTT.

The rearrangement links TRBV4-1 to TRBJ1-6; weak D call: TRBD1 (5 bases). In germline, CDR1 is MGHRA, CDR2 YSYEKL. CDR3 length equals 15 residues. Trimming left V 2 bases short and J 12 bases short, with 17 bases between. CDR3 in DNA: TGCGCCAGCAGCCAAATGGGGCGCGGGGACGGACCCCTCCACTTT. Encoded protein: CASSQMGRGDGPLHF.

This clonotype was observed a few times. This chain joins TRBV12-3 or TRBV12-4 and TRBJ2-3; 7 bases align to TRBD2. The CDR3 has 16 residues. Trimming cost V 2 bases and J 6 bases; bases outside gene matches: 11. Here the CDR3 reads CASSLRVLAVVDTQYF. CDR3 coding DNA: TGTGCCAGCAGTTTAAGGGTTCTAGCGGTCGTGGATACGCAGTATTTT.

This chain links TRBV7-8 with TRBJ2-5; D may be TRBD2 (5 bases). This CDR3 comprises 15 residues. Looked up from germline, CDR1 is SGHVS and CDR2 is FQNEAQ. Trimming took 1 base from V and 1 from J, leaving 10 bases between them. The CDR3 region is CASSLVETTQETQYF. The CDR3 DNA follows: TGTGCCAGCAGCTTAGTCGAGACTACCCAAGAGACCCAGTACTTC.